The next 24 T cell receptor beta chains were all read from a single sample in a study of cytomegalovirus exposure and HLA in healthy donors. The primer mix had 60 Vbeta and 13 Jbeta primers. Generated by immunoSEQ multiplex PCR, the TCRdb table keeps only in-frame clones and is missing some. The sample includes under 150,000 clones, 80% of them seen just once. The source material was PBMCs. The receptors stem from a male donor in good health and CMV-seronegative.

The V call is TRBV2, the J call TRBJ2-1; 11 bases line up with TRBD2. In germline, CDR1 is SNHLY, CDR2 FYNNEI. V shed 4 bases, J shed 5 bases, and the junction held 1 base outside the gene matches. The CDR3 covers 14 residues. In DNA form, the CDR3 reads TGTGCCAGCAGTGGACTAGCGGGGAACAATGAGCAGTTCTTC. Amino acid sequence: CASSGLAGNNEQFF.

The chain links TRBV5-1 to TRBJ1-3, with TRBD1 identical over 7 bases. Trimming removed 4 bases from V and 0 bases from J; junction bases left unmatched: 1. CDR1 and CDR2 from the germline V gene are SGHRS and YFSETQ. The CDR3 totals 14 residues. CDR3 DNA: TGCGCCAGCAGCGGGACAGCCTCTGGAAACACCATATATTTT. Its protein is CASSGTASGNTIYF.

The rearrangement links TRBV7-2 to TRBJ2-7; weak D call: TRBD1 (6 bases). This CDR3 comprises 16 residues. Deletions cut 3 bases from V and 3 bases from J, with 18 bases between. Per germline, CDR1 SGHTA and CDR2 FQGNSA. CDR3 DNA sequence: TGTGCCAGCAGCTTTGACGGGACACCCTTGATCTACGAGCAGTACTTC. Amino acids: CASSFDGTPLIYEQYF.

This clone came up once. The junction departs from the called germline gene at one end, perhaps through a read error. The V and J genes are TRBV18 and TRBJ2-1; the D gene is possibly TRBD1 (5 bases). This CDR3 spans 13 amino acids. Germline V lookup: CDR1 KGHSH, CDR2 LQKENI. CDR3 DNA sequence: TGTGCCAGCTCCCTGGACACCTACAGTGAGCAGTTCTTC. Translated: CASSLDTYSEQFF.

Only one count was recorded for this clone. As DNA, the CDR3 is TGTGCCAGCAGCCCTCCGGGAGCAGATGGAAACACCATATATTTT. Protein: CASSPPGADGNTIYF. V usage is TRBV6-6 and J usage is TRBJ1-3, with no clear D. In germline, CDR1 is MNHNY, CDR2 SVGAGI (reference sequence). CDR3 size: 15 residues. V lost 6 bases, J lost 3 bases, and 15 bases lay in between.

This chain links TRBV27 with TRBJ2-3; 8 bases map to TRBD2. The J segment lost 2 bases and the V segment lost 6 bases, leaving 7 bases of the junction unmatched. This CDR3 has 15 amino acids. CDR1 is MNHEY and CDR2 is SMNVEV in the germline V gene (reference sequence). The CDR3 protein is CASSPGGGYTDTQYF. The CDR3 DNA reads TGTGCCAGCAGCCCCGGGGGGGGGTACACAGATACGCAGTATTTT.

Written as DNA, the CDR3 is TGTGCCAGCAGGGATCGGACAGGGACTATTCTTGAAAAACTGTTTTTT. Translated: CASRDRTGTILEKLFF. The J gene is TRBJ1-4, the V gene TRBV2; 8 bases line up with TRBD1. In germline, CDR1 is SNHLY, CDR2 FYNNEI. The CDR3 is 16 residues long. The junction had 13 bases not matched to a gene; V was cut back by 6 bases and J by 7 bases. The variable domain in full, with the rest retrieved from reference TRBV2 and TRBJ1-4, is EPEVTQTPSHQVTQMGQEVILRCVPISNHLYFYWYRQILGQKVEFLVSFYNNEISEKSEIFDDQFSVERPDGSNFTLKIRSTKLEDSAMYFCASRDRTGTILEKLFFGSGTQLSVL.

V is TRBV15 and J is TRBJ1-3; tentative D call: TRBD1 (5 bases). CDR1 is LNHNV, CDR2 YYDKDF, per germline (reference sequence). The CDR3 covers 16 residues. V lost 4 bases, J lost 4 bases, and 17 bases lay in between. In nucleotides, the CDR3 is TGTGCCACCAGCATCGCTCAGGGCCAGCGCGGAAACACCATATATTTT. Residues: CATSIAQGQRGNTIYF.

The chain employs TRBV6-5 and TRBJ1-1, with D tentatively TRBD1 (5 bases). CDR1 and CDR2 (germline): MNHEY, SVGAGI. This CDR3 is 15 amino acids long. V was shortened by 6 bases and J by 0 bases, with 14 bases between the two germline ends. This chain's CDR3 is CASRYSGYMNTEAFF. The CDR3 DNA is TGTGCCAGCAGGTATTCAGGGTACATGAACACTGAAGCTTTCTTT.

The CDR3 DNA reads TGTGCCAGCAGTCTACTAGCGGGAGGAGGAGATACGCAGTATTTT. This gives the protein CASSLLAGGGDTQYF. V and J are TRBV6-5 and TRBJ2-3; 12 bases line up with TRBD2. Unmatched junction bases numbered 5, after V lost 5 bases and J lost 5 bases. The CDR3 covers 15 residues. From germline, CDR1 is MNHEY and CDR2 SVGAGI.

The chain employs TRBV4-2 and TRBJ1-1, with D hard to call. In germline, CDR1 is LGHNA, CDR2 YNFKEQ. V lost 5 bases, J lost 1 base, and 8 bases lay in between. The CDR3 is made up of 13 amino acids. The CDR3 sequence is CASSYDKNTEAFF. The CDR3 DNA sequence: TGTGCCAGCAGCTACGACAAGAACACTGAAGCTTTCTTT.

This chain uses TRBV6-4 with TRBJ2-3; 7 positions agree with TRBD2. Germline CDR1 MRHNA, CDR2 SNTAGT. The CDR3 totals 15 residues. V was clipped by 6 bases and J by 3 bases; unmatched bases: 9. CDR3 in amino acids: CASRRAGVGTDTQYF. For the CDR3, the DNA is TGTGCCAGCAGGAGGGCGGGAGTAGGTACAGATACGCAGTATTTT.

Note on this clone: A junction boundary mismatches the germline segment, possibly from a read error. The chain has TRBV7-9 and TRBJ2-7; TRBD2 matches at 10 bases. Germline V gene lookup returns CDR1 SEHNR and CDR2 FQNEAQ (reference sequence). The CDR3 has 17 residues. CDR3 residues: CASSTGATSGLTYERYF. The CDR3 DNA follows: TGTGCCAGCAGCACCGGGGCGACTAGCGGGTTAACCTACGAGCGGTACTTC.

V and J are TRBV14 and TRBJ2-3; 12 bases are a match to TRBD1. Germline-derived CDR1 and CDR2 are SGHDN and FVKESK. This CDR3 is built from 15 residues. After removal of 5 bases from V and 3 bases from J, the junction contained 3 bases not matched to a gene. The chain's CDR3 is CASSWDRGQTDTQYF. In DNA form, the CDR3 reads TGTGCCAGCAGCTGGGACAGGGGGCAAACAGATACGCAGTATTTT.

CDR3 sequence (DNA): TGTGCCTACCTGACAGGACTCAGCGGTGGCTACACCTTC. Translated: CAYLTGLSGGYTF. V usage is TRBV30 and J usage is TRBJ1-2, with a tentative D call TRBD1 (6 bases). Trimming stripped 7 bases from V and 7 bases from J, with 19 bases between. The CDR3 has 13 amino acids. Germline assignment: CDR1 GTSNPN and CDR2 SVGIG (reference sequence).

The rearrangement links TRBV6-6 to TRBJ1-1; TRBD1 might be the D (6 bases). Germline loops: CDR1 MNHNY, CDR2 SVGAGI (reference sequence). The CDR3 spans 14 residues. Trimming stripped 6 bases from V and 0 bases from J, with 11 bases between. CDR3 sequence: CASRDRGMNTEAFF. Written as DNA, the CDR3 is TGTGCCAGCAGAGATAGGGGGATGAACACTGAAGCTTTCTTT.

The chain carries TRBV6-5 and TRBJ1-1, with D perhaps matching TRBD1 (6 bases). Germline V gene lookup returns CDR1 MNHEY and CDR2 SVGAGI. This CDR3 is built from 14 residues. V shed 5 bases and J shed 5 bases, with 15 bases lying between them. The CDR3 coding sequence is TGTGCCAGCAGTATTAACAGGGTTAGAACTGAAGCTTTCTTT. It translates to CASSINRVRTEAFF.

The rearrangement uses TRBV27 and TRBJ1-1, with no clear D. Germline CDR1 is MNHEY and CDR2 is SMNVEV (reference sequence). The V end lost 2 bases, the J end lost 0 bases, and 7 bases lay between the germline ends. The CDR3 contains 14 residues. For the CDR3, the DNA is TGTGCCAGCAGTTTAATCGGGGTGAACACTGAAGCTTTCTTT. This translates into CASSLIGVNTEAFF.

The chain recombines TRBV7-2 with TRBJ1-5; D gene ambiguous. Per germline, CDR1 SGHTA and CDR2 FQGNSA. The CDR3 runs to 12 residues. V lost 1 base to trimming and J lost 6 bases, with 4 bases between them. The CDR3 reads CASSLGVQPQHF. Here the CDR3 DNA reads TGTGCCAGCAGCTTAGGCGTTCAGCCCCAGCATTTT.

A note on this clone: One end of the junction does not line up with germline, which may come from a read error. This sequence joins TRBV6-6 and TRBJ2-4, with D perhaps TRBD1 (6 bases). The CDR3 extends over 15 amino acids. Germline lookup yields CDR1 MNHNY and CDR2 SVGAGI (reference sequence). This CDR3 is CASSTTGTPKNSQYF. CDR3 DNA sequence: TGTGCCAGCAGTACCACCGGGACACCCAAAAACAGTCAGTACTTC.

In its sample, this clone was seen a few times. The chain uses TRBV5-5 and TRBJ2-3; D is uncertain. Trimming cost V 1 base and J 6 bases, with 12 bases left between them. This CDR3 spans 14 amino acids. Per germline, CDR1 SGHKS and CDR2 YYEKEE (reference sequence). In DNA, the CDR3 is TGTGCCAGCAGCTTGCTAGTTGTGTATGATACGCAGTATTTT. It yields the protein CASSLLVVYDTQYF. The full variable domain, rest sourced from reference TRBV5-5 and TRBJ2-3, is DAGVTQSPTHLIKTRGQQVTLRCSPISGHKSVSWYQQVLGQGPQFIFQYYEKEERGRGNFPDRFSARQFPNYSSELNVNALLLGDSALYLCASSLLVVYDTQYFGPGTRLTVL.

The chain links TRBV9 to TRBJ1-1; TRBD1 might be the D (5 bases). The V gene lost 4 bases and the J gene lost 1 base, with 14 bases spanning the gap. Per the germline V gene, CDR1 is SGDLS and CDR2 is YYNGEE. CDR3 size: 15 residues. CDR3 sequence reads: CASSPRQPPNTEAFF. CDR3 nucleotides: TGTGCCAGCAGCCCCAGACAGCCCCCGAACACTGAAGCTTTCTTT.

The chain couples TRBV11-2 to TRBJ2-4; tentative D call: TRBD2 (6 bases). The CDR3 has 14 amino acids. V was trimmed by 0 bases and J by 12 bases, leaving 15 bases between them. The germline V gene encodes CDR1 SGHAT and CDR2 FQNNGV. The chain's CDR3 is CASSLDIQDYCQYF. Written as DNA, the CDR3 is TGTGCCAGCAGCTTAGATATACAGGACTATTGTCAGTACTTC.

The chain employs TRBV5-1 and TRBJ1-1; D is unclear. Trimming removed 0 bases at V and 3 bases at J, with 12 bases between. Germline CDR1 and CDR2: SGHRS and YFSETQ. The CDR3 loop spans 15 amino acids. The CDR3 region has the DNA TGCGCCAGCAGCTTGGGATGGCGGGTGGACACTGAAGCTTTCTTT. Protein: CASSLGWRVDTEAFF.